The clone carrying this T cell receptor (beta chain) was counted only a few times. The antigen is not known. Samples came from healthy bone marrow donors. The entry originates in a study of cytomegalovirus exposure and HLA in healthy donors. Study-wide results and caveats: Association of about 17,000 TCR beta sequences with HLA alleles was found at 0.05 false discovery rate in a later analysis.

PCR primers comprised 60 Vbeta and 13 Jbeta primers. Authors' data handling: Later, an analysis found around 80 million unique TCR beta chains, and roughly 10 million of these were shared. TCRdb's copy holds only in-frame clones and misses some; the assay was immunoSEQ multiplex PCR. V, J and clone size derive from that table, while D and trimming were established from the DNA sequence. The sample consists of around 140,000 clones, around 72% of them appearing once. CDR1 and CDR2 (germline): KGHSH, LQKENI. CDR3 length equals 15 residues. V shed 6 bases and J 4 bases; nucleotides not matched to a gene: 11.

The chain uses TRBV18 and TRBJ2-5; 7 nucleotides align to TRBD1. The TCR sequence derives from a middle-aged man in good health and CMV-seropositive. The source material was PBMCs. Here the CDR3 reads CASSAGRTGIETQYF. CDR3 nucleotides: TGTGCCAGCTCGGCCGGAAGGACAGGAATAGAGACCCAGTACTTC.